The clone carrying this T cell receptor beta chain was seen more than once but under ten times. Its antigen is undetermined. Next came a second PCR, run for about 7 to 12 cycles, which used a sample-barcoded 5' primer along with a J-beta primer mix. Each cDNA molecule was tagged by a template-switch adaptor that had 12 random nucleotides. Sequencing yielded, for each sample, at least 3 million paired-end reads carrying CDR3. From the 5' RACE reads, TCRdb called clonotypes with MiXCR, one entry per CDR3 protein. The top ten clones hold about 22% of a sample with some 700,000 distinct CDR3 sequences, about a fifth of them seen once. The record originates from a study of blood T cells in healthy people across ages. Study outcomes and limitations: Long-lived and aged donors differed, with more naive CD4+ cells and higher diversity in the long-lived. Naive T cell percentage showed a strong correlation with TCR beta diversity.

CDR3 length: 15 residues. Trimming left V 7 bases short and J 2 bases short, with 18 bases between. In germline, CDR1 is MDHEN, CDR2 SYDVKM. This chain joins TRBV28 and TRBJ2-7; D may be TRBD1 (7 bases). Sequences were obtained from blood. This sequence originates from a man between 65 and 85 years old in good health. CDR3 in amino acids: CASISPARGAYEQYF. The CDR3 nucleotides are TGTGCCAGCATTTCCCCGGCCAGGGGGGCCTACGAGCAGTACTTC.